This TCR beta chain is drawn from a study of T cell responses to AZD1222 COVID-19 vaccine. The CDR3 extends over 14 amino acids. Germline CDR1 reads SEHNR; CDR2 reads FQNEAQ (reference sequence). Trimming removed 0 bases at V and 2 bases at J, with 5 bases between. Libraries were prepared by immunoSEQ multiplex PCR; TCRdb keeps only in-frame clonotypes and omits some of them. The sample has 200,000 or so clones; over 70% are singletons. Details on this clone: Its target is not known.

Points from the study as a whole: There were vaccine-associated CD4 TCRs across spike, dominant at 160-218 and 743-854. Mostly white British, mostly female donors; authors suggested clonal diversity may be underestimated.

The genes are TRBV7-9 and TRBJ1-5, with D perhaps TRBD1 (5 bases). Sequenced material: peripheral blood, taken on day 0 of MenACWY control vaccination. The TCR originated in an adult in good health. The CDR3 coding sequence is TGTGCCAGCAGCTTAGCACAGGGCAATCAGCCCCAGCATTTT. It yields the protein CASSLAQGNQPQHF.